Sequencing of this T cell receptor (beta chain) was carried out in a study of blood T cell repertoires in COVID-19. Germline V CDR1 and CDR2: LGHNA, YNFKEQ. J lost 6 bases, V lost 4 bases, and 8 bases had no gene match. CDR3 length: 16 amino acids. Per the original data handling: For nucleated cells, counts were estimated from reference gene primer amplification. Only in-frame clones appear in the TCRdb table, and some are missing; sequencing was by immunoSEQ multiplex PCR. V and J calls and clone size are as listed in that table; D and trimming were resolved from the DNA. The sample consists of approximately 200,000 clones, more than 75% of them appearing once. Self-reported history from a screening survey and questionnaire set each donor's cohort.

The rearrangement uses TRBV4-2 and TRBJ2-2, with TRBD2 matching 10 bases. The sequence was obtained from a man under 40 in a cohort exposed to, infected with or recovered from COVID-19 (not recorded which). Sequenced input: PBMCs or T cells enriched from blood (not recorded which). The CDR3 reads CASSPGTSAPPGELFF. CDR3 DNA sequence: TGTGCCAGCAGCCCCGGGACTAGCGCGCCGCCCGGGGAGCTGTTTTTT.